This T cell receptor (beta chain) originates from a study of identical twins. Findings of the study overall: Within cord blood, abundant beta clonotypes carried fewer insertions, but memory repertoires showed no such trend. Alpha sequences that were out-of-frame and twin-shared showed an excess of low generation probability. Invariant cells of the MAIT and iNKT types might have partly distorted the zero-insertion analyses.

Through template switching, a universal primer site was introduced, and the cDNA contained unique molecular identifiers. A single record per CDR3 protein comes from TCRdb applying MiXCR to the 5' RACE reads. The sample consists of fewer than 650,000 distinct CDR3 sequences, approximately 10% of them appearing once. Regarding this clonotype: Its antigen is as yet unknown.

Germline V gives CDR1 DFQATT, CDR2 SNEGSKA (reference sequence). The CDR3 has 12 residues. V lost 5 bases to trimming and J lost 3 bases, with 11 bases between them. These data also formed part of another study, on yellow fever vaccine responses in identical twins.

The rearrangement uses TRBV20-1 and TRBJ2-7; a possible D gene is TRBD2 (7 bases). Sequenced input: PBMCs. The clonotype originates from a woman younger than 30 in good health. The CDR3 DNA reads as TGCAGTGCTGGCGGGGGCCTCTACGAGCAGTACTTC. It is translated as CSAGGGLYEQYF.